Listed here are 27 T cell receptor beta chains from one sample, sequenced in a study of blood T cell repertoires in COVID-19. Sequenced by immunoSEQ multiplex PCR; TCRdb stores in-frame clones only, minus some. Of around 130,000 clones listed, roughly 84% are singletons. Specimen: peripheral blood. These receptors all come from a woman between 25 and 40 years old who had recovered from COVID-19.

This clone was seen a few times. This rearrangement joins TRBV5-1 to TRBJ1-1, with TRBD1 identical over 10 bases. Germline V gene lookup returns CDR1 SGHRS and CDR2 YFSETQ. The CDR3 totals 15 residues. Trimming removed 1 base from V and 8 bases from J; junction bases left unmatched: 8. Written as DNA, the CDR3 is TGCGCCAGCAGCTTGAGCCAGGGACAGGGGCGGGAAGCTTTCTTT. Amino acid sequence: CASSLSQGQGREAFF.

The chain couples TRBV2 to TRBJ2-5, with D tentatively TRBD1 (5 bases). The V and J ends lost 2 bases and 1 base respectively, with 14 bases between them. Germline V CDR1 and CDR2: SNHLY, FYNNEI. The CDR3 contains 16 residues. The CDR3: CASSESASRGQETQYF. The CDR3 coding sequence is TGTGCCAGCAGTGAAAGTGCTAGTAGGGGCCAAGAGACCCAGTACTTC.

This clone showed up just a few times. V and J are TRBV2 and TRBJ1-5; no firm D call. The CDR3 contains 14 residues. Germline V gives CDR1 SNHLY, CDR2 FYNNEI. Trimming took off 3 bases at V and 3 bases at J, with 9 bases between the two ends. The CDR3 DNA is TGTGCCAGCAGTGAGTTCAGACACAATCAGCCCCAGCATTTT. As protein: CASSEFRHNQPQHF.

The CDR3: CASSSLAGSSGANVLTF. In DNA form, the CDR3 reads TGCGCCAGCAGCTCCCTAGCGGGGAGCTCTGGGGCCAACGTCCTGACTTTC. The chain links TRBV5-1 to TRBJ2-6, with TRBD2 matching 9 bases. CDR1 is SGHRS, CDR2 YFSETQ, per germline. J was trimmed by 0 bases and V by 3 bases; bases with no gene match: 4. This CDR3 contains 17 residues.

The chain carries TRBV14 and TRBJ2-7; 11 bases agree with TRBD1. Trimming removed 1 base from V and 3 bases from J; junction bases left unmatched: 2. Germline V gene data show CDR1 as SGHDN and CDR2 as FVKESK. The CDR3 runs to 15 residues. The CDR3 loop is CASSQGDRGFYEQYF. The DNA for the CDR3 is TGTGCCAGCAGCCAAGGGGACAGGGGGTTCTACGAGCAGTACTTC.

The chain links TRBV6-5 to TRBJ2-5, with TRBD1 matching over 8 bases. The CDR3 has 13 residues. The V segment lost 5 bases and the J segment 9 bases; nucleotides outside the gene matches: 8. Per the germline V gene, CDR1 is MNHEY and CDR2 is SVGAGI. This CDR3 is CASSPLDRAAQYF. The CDR3 DNA is TGTGCCAGCAGTCCACTGGACAGGGCAGCCCAGTACTTC.

The chain is built from TRBV27 and TRBJ2-3; no reliable D call. CDR1 MNHEY and CDR2 SMNVEV come from the germline V gene (reference sequence). The CDR3 covers 13 residues. V dropped 3 bases and J dropped 3 bases, with 7 bases sitting between them. CDR3 region: CASSLSRTDTQYF. The CDR3, as DNA: TGTGCCAGCAGTTTGTCTAGAACAGATACGCAGTATTTT.

The CDR3 loop is CASSLAKGLASYNEQFF. CDR3 DNA sequence: TGTGCCAGCAGCTTGGCCAAGGGACTAGCATCATACAATGAGCAGTTCTTC. The gene calls are TRBV5-4 and TRBJ2-1; 9 nucleotides agree with TRBD2. CDR3 size: 17 residues. V gave up 0 bases and J gave up 4 bases; unmatched junction bases: 8. CDR1 is SGHNT, CDR2 YYREEE, per germline (reference sequence). The complete variable domain, with remaining parts taken from reference TRBV5-4 and TRBJ2-1, reads ETGVTQSPTHLIKTRGQQVTLRCSSQSGHNTVSWYQQALGQGPQFIFQYYREEENGRGNFPPRFSGLQFPNYSSELNVNALELDDSALYLCASSLAKGLASYNEQFFGPGTRLTVL.

The chain links TRBV6-1 to TRBJ2-7; the D gene is possibly TRBD2 (6 bases). CDR1 and CDR2 (germline): MNHNS, SASEGT. The length of the CDR3 is 14 residues. Trimming pared 1 base from V and 11 bases from J, leaving 18 bases between. The CDR3 region has the DNA TGTGCCAGCAGTGAAGGCGGGCGGAATTGGGGGGAGTACTTC. This translates into CASSEGGRNWGEYF.

This rearrangement joins TRBV6-5 to TRBJ2-5, with 11 bases fitting TRBD2. Germline V gene sequence: CDR1 MNHEY, CDR2 SVGAGI. The CDR3 has 14 amino acids. V lost 6 bases, J lost 4 bases, and 4 bases stayed unmatched. CDR3 DNA sequence: TGTGCCAGCAGACAGGGACTAGCGGTAGAGACCCAGTACTTC. Amino acids: CASRQGLAVETQYF.

This clone showed up just once. CDR3 region: CASLGGGPNTGELFF. The CDR3 bases are TGTGCCAGCCTCGGGGGAGGGCCAAACACCGGGGAGCTGTTTTTT. The V and J genes are TRBV6-5 and TRBJ2-2, with 7 positions matching TRBD2. The CDR3 runs 15 residues. The ends lost 8 bases at V and 2 bases at J; junction bases unmatched: 8. Germline CDR1 MNHEY, CDR2 SVGAGI.

This sequence joins TRBV7-9 and TRBJ1-4; 8 bases match TRBD1. Losses at the gene ends were 5 bases for V and 7 bases for J; bases not matched to a gene: 6. The CDR3 has 14 residues. Germline lookup yields CDR1 SEHNR and CDR2 FQNEAQ (reference sequence). Here the CDR3 DNA reads TGTGCCAGCAGCACCGGGACAGGAACTGAAAAACTGTTTTTT. Translation: CASSTGTGTEKLFF.

This chain links TRBV6-1 with TRBJ1-2; a weak D match, TRBD1 (5 bases). Deletions cut 3 bases from V and 5 bases from J, with 13 bases between. The V gene's germline CDR1 is MNHNS and CDR2 SASEGT. There are 14 residues in the CDR3. The CDR3 sequence: CASSDAARGYGYTF. CDR3 bases: TGTGCCAGCAGTGATGCAGCCCGGGGGTATGGCTACACCTTC.

This chain connects TRBV29-1 to TRBJ2-1; 11 bases are shared with TRBD2. After removal of 7 bases from V and 8 bases from J, the junction contained 10 bases not matched to a gene. Germline assignment: CDR1 SQVTM and CDR2 ANQGSEA. The CDR3 spans 14 residues. The DNA for the CDR3 is TGCAGCGCCGAGGGACTAGCGGAGAGCTATGAGCAGTTCTTC. It specifies CSAEGLAESYEQFF.

This chain joins TRBV6-5 and TRBJ1-1, with D possibly matching TRBD1 (6 bases). Trimming cost V 6 bases and J 0 bases, with 11 bases left between them. Germline-derived CDR1 and CDR2 are MNHEY and SVGAGI. The length of the CDR3 is 14 residues. The CDR3 nucleotides are TGTGCCAGCAGGGGGGCTGGTATGAACACTGAAGCTTTCTTT. Its protein is CASRGAGMNTEAFF.

The gene calls are TRBV28 and TRBJ1-2, with a weak D call TRBD1 (6 bases). Germline V gene lookup returns CDR1 MDHEN and CDR2 SYDVKM. The CDR3 is made up of 14 amino acids. The V gene lost 7 bases and the J gene lost 3 bases, with 15 bases spanning the gap. The CDR3 loop is CASTLPGGYYGYTF. CDR3 DNA: TGTGCCAGCACCCTGCCGGGGGGCTACTATGGCTACACCTTC.

This chain connects TRBV6-5 to TRBJ1-1, with D maybe TRBD1 (5 bases). Germline V gene lookup returns CDR1 MNHEY and CDR2 SVGAGI. The CDR3 has 15 amino acids. V was cut by 5 bases and J by 5 bases, with 18 bases left in between. The CDR3 here is CASSNQGGVSTEAFF. CDR3 bases: TGTGCCAGCAGTAATCAGGGAGGTGTGAGTACTGAAGCTTTCTTT.

The chain employs TRBV7-3 and TRBJ2-1; a weak D match, TRBD2 (6 bases). Per the germline V gene, CDR1 is SGHTA and CDR2 is FQGTGA. V was cut by 5 bases and J by 4 bases, with 21 bases left in between. The CDR3 is 17 residues long. In DNA form, the CDR3 reads TGTGCCAGCAGCCCTGGGGCCGGGACTCCGTTTTACAATGAGCAGTTCTTC. The encoded protein is CASSPGAGTPFYNEQFF.

This chain connects TRBV27 to TRBJ1-1; TRBD1 matches 8 bases. V lost 5 bases to trimming and J lost 2 bases; unmatched junction nucleotides: 10. CDR1 is MNHEY and CDR2 is SMNVEV in the germline V gene (reference sequence). CDR3 length equals 16 residues. The CDR3 DNA reads TGTGCCAGCAGTCTCCTGTCAGACAGGGGCAACACTGAAGCTTTCTTT. It is translated as CASSLLSDRGNTEAFF.

The CDR3 sequence: CASSPATSGRAYGELFF. CDR3 DNA: TGTGCCAGCAGTCCGGCGACTAGCGGGAGGGCGTACGGGGAGCTGTTTTTT. V is TRBV5-6 and J is TRBJ2-2, with TRBD2 identical over 14 bases. The CDR3 consists of 17 residues. The V segment lost 5 bases and the J segment 7 bases; nucleotides outside the gene matches: 10. Germline V lookup: CDR1 SGHDT, CDR2 YYEEEE.

A few counts support this clone. The V and J genes are TRBV24-1 and TRBJ1-1, with 7 bases fitting TRBD1. Germline trimming cut 7 bases from V and 8 bases from J; bases unmatched to any gene: 6. The CDR3 spans 12 residues. Per germline, CDR1 KGHDR and CDR2 SFDVKD. The CDR3, as DNA: TGTGCCACCAGCACCCAGGGGGGAGAAGCTTTCTTT. Translated, it gives CATSTQGGEAFF.

V gene TRBV6-4 combines with J gene TRBJ2-7; 8 nucleotides agree with TRBD1. Germline V lookup: CDR1 MRHNA, CDR2 SNTAGT. The CDR3 has 14 residues. Trimming removed 7 bases from V and 3 bases from J; junction bases left unmatched: 8. This CDR3 reads CASTLGQGIYEQYF. In DNA form, the CDR3 reads TGTGCCAGCACCCTAGGACAGGGCATCTACGAGCAGTACTTC.

This chain connects TRBV19 to TRBJ1-1; weak D call: TRBD1 (5 bases). V was cut by 7 bases and J by 6 bases, with 15 bases left in between. This CDR3 has 13 residues. Germline V gene data show CDR1 as LNHDA and CDR2 as SQIVND (reference sequence). CDR3 region: CASNMGGFAEAFF. The CDR3 DNA sequence: TGTGCCAGTAACATGGGGGGATTCGCTGAAGCTTTCTTT.

V is TRBV10-1 and J is TRBJ2-1, with TRBD2 identical over 12 bases. The V and J ends lost 4 bases and 9 bases, in that order; junction bases with no gene match: 4. The CDR3 totals 14 residues. Germline CDR1 and CDR2: WNHNN and SYGVQD (reference sequence). The CDR3 spells CASSVVLAGGEQFF. Here the CDR3 DNA reads TGCGCCAGCAGTGTGGTACTAGCGGGAGGTGAGCAGTTCTTC.

The chain links TRBV6-6 to TRBJ2-7; 8 nucleotides agree with TRBD2. Per germline, CDR1 MNHNY and CDR2 SVGAGI (reference sequence). The CDR3 length is 15 residues. With V trimmed by 6 bases and J by 6 bases, 13 bases remained unmatched. The CDR3 DNA is TGTGCCAGCAGCCGGGAGGGGAGTTCCCCTCTCGAGCAGTACTTC. Translating it yields CASSREGSSPLEQYF.

Points on this clone: The germline gene is not matched at one end of the junction; a read error may be the cause. V and J are TRBV3-1 (or the pseudogene TRBV3-2) and TRBJ1-4, with TRBD1 identical over 7 bases. This CDR3 is built from 12 residues. CDR1 and CDR2 from the germline V gene are LGHDT and YNNKEL (reference sequence). This CDR3 reads CASSLTPGQITF. The CDR3 nucleotides read TGTGCCAGCAGCCTTACCCCGGGACAGATAACCTTT.

The rearrangement joins TRBV6-5 to TRBJ1-5; 7 nucleotides match TRBD1. The length of the CDR3 is 14 residues. Germline-derived CDR1 and CDR2 are MNHEY and SVGAGI. V was clipped by 6 bases and J by 7 bases; unmatched bases: 9. CDR3 coding DNA: TGTGCCAGCAGCAGACAGGGCCCGGCCCAGCCCCAGCATTTT. Translation: CASSRQGPAQPQHF.